One and the same sample provided the 23 T cell receptor beta chains below, sequenced in a study of shared clonotypes between healthy human individuals. Profiling relied on immunoSEQ multiplex PCR, and the TCRdb table lists in-frame clones only, not all of them. The table has 2 million to 2.5 million clones, around 93% seen once. The specimen was naive CD4+ T cells from PBMCs. Subset defined: CD45RA+ positively selected. All receptors derive from a man younger than 35 in good health. Some clones in this sample may be carry-over from other donors' samples.

A few counts support this clone. The chain is built from TRBV2 and TRBJ1-2; no clear D. This CDR3 region has 13 residues. Germline V CDR1 and CDR2: SNHLY, FYNNEI. V dropped 6 bases and J dropped 8 bases, with 16 bases sitting between them. The CDR3 sequence: CASRKEARRGYTF. For the CDR3, the DNA is TGTGCCAGCAGGAAGGAGGCACGGAGGGGCTACACCTTC. Looking up the rest from reference TRBV2 and TRBJ1-2 gives the full variable domain: EPEVTQTPSHQVTQMGQEVILRCVPISNHLYFYWYRQILGQKVEFLVSFYNNEISEKSEIFDDQFSVERPDGSNFTLKIRSTKLEDSAMYFCASRKEARRGYTFGSGTRLTVV.

The V call is TRBV27, the J call TRBJ2-7; 12 nucleotides line up with TRBD2. V gave up 4 bases and J gave up 9 bases; unmatched junction bases: 13. The CDR3 spans 16 residues. The V gene's germline CDR1 is MNHEY and CDR2 SMNVEV (reference sequence). The CDR3 DNA sequence: TGTGCCAGCAGTTCCCGTGTGACTAGCGGGAGTCTGGGGCAGTACTTC. As protein: CASSSRVTSGSLGQYF.

The chain couples TRBV7-9 to TRBJ1-2; no clear D gene. V lost 1 base and J lost 7, with 7 bases in between. Per germline, CDR1 SEHNR and CDR2 FQNEAQ (reference sequence). The CDR3 contains 12 residues. The CDR3 DNA follows: TGTGCCAGCAGCTTAGGTGAGAGTGGCTACACCTTC. As protein: CASSLGESGYTF.

The J gene is TRBJ2-7, the V gene TRBV7-2; 8 bases map to TRBD1. The V gene end was trimmed by 0 bases and the J gene end by 7 bases; junction bases not matched to a gene: 5. Germline CDR1 SGHTA, CDR2 FQGNSA. CDR3 length: 14 residues. CDR3: CASSLARTGKEQYF. The CDR3 DNA reads as TGTGCCAGCAGCTTAGCAAGGACAGGGAAAGAGCAGTACTTC. Combining the CDR3 with reference TRBV7-2 and TRBJ2-7 gives the whole variable domain GAGVSQSPSNKVTEKGKDVELRCDPISGHTALYWYRQSLGQGLEFLIYFQGNSAPDKSGLPSDRFSAERTGGSVSTLTIQRTQQEDSAVYLCASSLARTGKEQYFGPGTRLTVT.

V is TRBV6-5 and J is TRBJ2-7, with 8 bases identical to TRBD2. The V and J ends lost 5 bases and 2 bases, in that order; junction bases with no gene match: 5. The V gene's germline CDR1 is MNHEY and CDR2 SVGAGI. The CDR3 runs to 14 residues. The chain's CDR3 is CASSTRRGAYEQYF. The DNA for the CDR3 is TGTGCCAGCAGTACCCGGCGGGGGGCCTACGAGCAGTACTTC.

With regard to this clone: In the same sample, other DNA sequences code for this CDR3. The chain recombines TRBV5-1 with TRBJ1-2; 10 bases agree with TRBD1. This CDR3 has 15 amino acids. Germline CDR1 SGHRS, CDR2 YFSETQ. V was pared by 4 bases and J by 2 bases, with 5 bases of the junction left unmatched. This CDR3 is CASSPPGQGNYGYTF. The CDR3 region has the DNA TGCGCCAGCAGCCCGCCGGGACAGGGGAACTATGGCTACACCTTC.

This clone has just one count. The rearrangement joins TRBV27 to TRBJ2-4, with D perhaps TRBD1 (6 bases). This CDR3 comprises 12 residues. Trimming removed 8 bases at V and 5 bases at J, with 10 bases between. Germline-derived CDR1 and CDR2 are MNHEY and SMNVEV (reference sequence). Written as DNA, the CDR3 is TGTGCCAGCCCACAGGGAGAAAACATTCAGTACTTC. It translates to CASPQGENIQYF.

The J gene is TRBJ2-7, the V gene TRBV30; 7 bases are a match to TRBD2. V shed 4 bases, J shed 3 bases, and the junction held 12 bases outside the gene matches. The germline V gene has CDR1 GTSNPN and CDR2 SVGIG (reference sequence). The CDR3 totals 15 residues. The CDR3 is CAWKSVSSGLYEQYF. CDR3 DNA sequence: TGTGCCTGGAAGTCGGTGTCTAGCGGACTCTACGAGCAGTACTTC.

The chain carries TRBV28 and TRBJ2-3; no definite D call. CDR1 and CDR2 (germline): MDHEN, SYDVKM. Trimming took 2 bases from V and 2 from J, leaving 23 bases between them. This CDR3 has 19 amino acids. The CDR3 sequence is CASSLPPSSPLPFTDTQYF. The CDR3 region has the DNA TGTGCCAGCAGTTTACCCCCCTCGTCCCCACTACCTTTCACAGATACGCAGTATTTT.

This clone appeared a single time. Within the sample, other DNA sequences also encode this same CDR3. V and J are TRBV5-1 and TRBJ2-3; 8 bases align to TRBD2. After removal of 0 bases from V and 3 bases from J, the junction contained 3 bases not matched to a gene. The CDR3 loop spans 15 amino acids. CDR1 SGHRS and CDR2 YFSETQ come from the germline V gene. Here the CDR3 reads CASSLAGGTTDTQYF. CDR3 bases: TGCGCCAGCAGCTTGGCGGGGGGGACAACAGATACGCAGTATTTT.

This CDR3 is CASSPQRGSYGYTF. CDR3 bases: TGTGCCAGTAGCCCCCAGCGGGGATCCTATGGCTACACCTTC. V gene TRBV19 combines with J gene TRBJ1-2; D gene unclear. V dropped 6 bases and J dropped 4 bases, with 15 bases sitting between them. There are 14 residues in the CDR3. Germline V gene lookup returns CDR1 LNHDA and CDR2 SQIVND (reference sequence).

CDR3 DNA: TGCGCCAGCAGTCAATCGGCTCCTAGCGGGAGACTGAACATTCAGTACTTC. The encoded protein is CASSQSAPSGRLNIQYF. The V call is TRBV23-1, the J call TRBJ2-4, with 10 bases fitting TRBD2. TRBV23-1 falls under the ORF class, with uncertain function. The V and J ends lost 0 bases and 7 bases, in that order; junction bases with no gene match: 9. CDR3 length: 17 residues.

This chain links TRBV5-1 with TRBJ1-3; 10 bases line up with TRBD1. The CDR3 is 16 amino acids. Germline CDR1 SGHRS, CDR2 YFSETQ. J lost 4 bases, V lost 2 bases, and 6 bases had no gene match. In nucleotides, the CDR3 is TGCGCCAGCAGCTTTAGACAGGGGGCGACAGGAAACACCATATATTTT. This codes for CASSFRQGATGNTIYF.

The rearrangement joins TRBV5-4 to TRBJ2-1; 11 bases line up with TRBD2. Germline V gene lookup returns CDR1 SGHNT and CDR2 YYREEE (reference sequence). The V gene end was trimmed by 2 bases and the J gene end by 7 bases; junction bases not matched to a gene: 2. The CDR3 runs to 14 residues. This chain's CDR3 is CASSLLAGENEQFF. CDR3 nucleotide sequence: TGTGCCAGCAGCTTACTAGCGGGAGAGAATGAGCAGTTCTTC.

V usage is TRBV5-4 and J usage is TRBJ2-3; D not resolved. Trimming cost V 1 base and J 5 bases, with 11 bases left between them. The CDR3 runs to 14 residues. CDR1 and CDR2 (germline): SGHNT, YYREEE (reference sequence). The CDR3 coding sequence is TGTGCCAGCAGCTTGACAAGGGTAGAAGATACGCAGTATTTT. The encoded protein is CASSLTRVEDTQYF.

This rearrangement joins TRBV25-1 to TRBJ2-1; 9 positions match TRBD2. Germline lookup yields CDR1 MGHDK and CDR2 SYGVNS. Germline trimming cut 4 bases from V and 9 bases from J; bases unmatched to any gene: 10. The CDR3 extends over 15 amino acids. CDR3 protein: CASSGLAGDGGEQFF. CDR3 nucleotides: TGTGCCAGCAGTGGGTTAGCGGGAGACGGCGGTGAGCAGTTCTTC.

CDR3 protein: CASSLVHPSEQYF. DNA for the CDR3: TGTGCCAGCAGCTTAGTCCATCCCTCCGAGCAGTACTTC. The chain employs TRBV7-2 and TRBJ2-7, with D unresolved. Germline V lookup: CDR1 SGHTA, CDR2 FQGNSA. The CDR3 sequence is 13 residues long. V lost 1 base to trimming and J lost 6 bases, with 10 bases between them.

V and J are TRBV25-1 and TRBJ1-4; tentatively, D is TRBD1 (5 bases). Trimming took 2 bases from V and 3 from J, leaving 10 bases between them. The CDR3 is 15 residues long. CDR1 is MGHDK, CDR2 SYGVNS, per germline. This chain's CDR3 is CASSEGGRSNEKLFF. CDR3 DNA sequence: TGTGCCAGCAGTGAAGGGGGGAGGTCTAATGAAAAACTGTTTTTT.

This clone was seen a few times. V usage is TRBV5-1 and J usage is TRBJ1-4; TRBD1 agrees at 7 bases. J was trimmed by 7 bases and V by 2 bases; bases with no gene match: 14. This CDR3 spans 17 amino acids. The germline CDR1 and CDR2 sequences are SGHRS and YFSETQ. The CDR3 DNA follows: TGCGCCAGCAGCTTCCCAGGGGGGCCCGGCGCAAGTGAAAAACTGTTTTTT. Amino acid sequence: CASSFPGGPGASEKLFF.

The chain links TRBV20-1 to TRBJ2-3; D uncertain. The CDR3 is made up of 11 amino acids. Looked up from germline, CDR1 is DFQATT and CDR2 is SNEGSKA (reference sequence). V lost 5 bases, J lost 4 bases, and 7 bases lay in between. Here the CDR3 DNA reads TGCAGTGCTGAACGGGCAGATACGCAGTATTTT. This translates into CSAERADTQYF.

This sequence joins TRBV6-5 and TRBJ2-5; D is perhaps TRBD1 (6 bases). Trimming took off 0 bases at V and 6 bases at J, with 11 bases between the two ends. This CDR3 is 14 amino acids long. Germline CDR1 and CDR2: MNHEY and SVGAGI. The CDR3 nucleotides are TGTGCCAGCAGTTACTCGATGGGGGCGCAGACCCAGTACTTC. Its protein product is CASSYSMGAQTQYF.

CDR3 sequence reads: CASSLALVLSAEKLFF. As DNA, the CDR3 is TGTGCCAGCAGCTTGGCCTTAGTCCTAAGCGCTGAAAAACTGTTTTTT. V gene TRBV5-8 combines with J gene TRBJ1-4; the D is unclear. The V end lost 0 bases, the J end lost 7 bases, and 16 bases lay between the germline ends. The CDR3 consists of 16 residues. Germline V gives CDR1 SGHTS, CDR2 YDEGEE. The variable domain in full, completed from reference TRBV5-8 and TRBJ1-4, reads EAGVTQSPTHLIKTRGQQATLRCSPISGHTSVYWYQQALGLGLQFLLWYDEGEERNRGNFPPRFSGRQFPNYSSELNVNALELEDSALYLCASSLALVLSAEKLFFGSGTQLSVL.

For this clone: Additional DNA sequences in this sample encode the identical CDR3. This chain joins TRBV5-1 and TRBJ1-5, with D uncertain. Germline V gene sequence: CDR1 SGHRS, CDR2 YFSETQ. This CDR3 is 15 amino acids long. V gave up 0 bases and J gave up 1 base, with 8 bases separating them. CDR3 loop: CASSLGTESNQPQHF. The DNA of the CDR3 is TGCGCCAGCAGCTTGGGGACGGAGAGCAATCAGCCCCAGCATTTT.